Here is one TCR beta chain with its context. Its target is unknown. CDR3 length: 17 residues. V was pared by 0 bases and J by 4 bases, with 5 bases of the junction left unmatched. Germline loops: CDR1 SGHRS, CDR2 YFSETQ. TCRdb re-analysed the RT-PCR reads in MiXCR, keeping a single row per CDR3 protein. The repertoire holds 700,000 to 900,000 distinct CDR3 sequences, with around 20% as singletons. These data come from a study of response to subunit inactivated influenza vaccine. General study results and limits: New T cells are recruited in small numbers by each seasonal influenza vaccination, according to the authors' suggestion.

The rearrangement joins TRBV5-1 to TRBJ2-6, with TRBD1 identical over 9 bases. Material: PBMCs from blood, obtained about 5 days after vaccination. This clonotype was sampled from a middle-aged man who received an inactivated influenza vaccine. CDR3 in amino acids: CASSLGTGANGANVLTF. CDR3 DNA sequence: TGCGCCAGCAGCTTGGGGACAGGGGCGAACGGGGCCAACGTCCTGACTTTC.